This T cell receptor (beta chain) emerged from a study of shared clonotypes between healthy human individuals. This clone has just a few counts. What it recognizes is unknown. Points from the study as a whole: The donor pool, a small one, limited the genetic and exposure-history diversity represented.

Assay: immunoSEQ multiplex PCR; the TCRdb copy retains only in-frame clones and omits some. The profile shows roughly 510,000 clones, approximately 79% of them singletons. The sequence was collected from a woman aged 40 to 50 in good health. Some clones in this sample may be carry-over from other donors' samples. The sequenced sample was PBMCs.

CDR3 sequence reads: CASRAGARNEQFF. CDR3 DNA sequence: TGTGCCAGTCGAGCGGGAGCGCGCAATGAGCAGTTCTTC. The chain carries TRBV7-6 and TRBJ2-1, with TRBD2 matching over 8 bases. The junction had 7 bases not matched to a gene; V was cut back by 9 bases and J by 6 bases. This CDR3 has 13 residues. Germline V gene lookup returns CDR1 SGHVS and CDR2 FNYEAQ.